A single sample gave rise to the 25 T cell receptor beta chains below, sequenced in a study of shared clonotypes between healthy human individuals. The method was immunoSEQ multiplex PCR; TCRdb's version includes in-frame clones alone and lacks a portion of them. This sample has approximately 500,000 clones, with 90% to 96% found just once. The sample was naive CD4+ T cells sorted from blood. Regarding subset: CD45RA+ positively selected. These receptors all stem from a woman aged 25 to 45 in good health.

As regards this clone: Without the conserved terminal phenylalanine or tryptophan, this CDR3 likely stems from a read error. No DNA is shown, since the ends of the CDR3 on it are uncertain; the CDR3 is the one TCRdb lists. This chain joins TRBV20-1 and TRBJ1-2. Germline CDR1 reads DFQATT; CDR2 reads SNEGSKA (reference sequence). The CDR3 totals 11 residues, both ends included. The chain's CDR3 is CSAARPSGPLS.

The chain recombines TRBV7-2 with TRBJ2-7; D might be TRBD2 (6 bases). Germline V lookup: CDR1 SGHTA, CDR2 FQGNSA. Between the trimmed V and J ends, which lost 7 bases and 0 bases, there was a span of 16 bases. CDR3 length equals 15 residues. CDR3 amino acids: CASTRGAGSSYEQYF. In DNA, the CDR3 is TGTGCCAGCACTCGAGGGGCCGGGAGCTCCTACGAGCAGTACTTC.

The chain uses TRBV5-6 and TRBJ2-7; tentatively, D is TRBD1 (5 bases). The CDR3 extends over 16 amino acids. In germline, CDR1 is SGHDT, CDR2 YYEEEE. V lost 4 bases and J lost 3, with 20 bases in between. In nucleotides, the CDR3 is TGTGCCAGCAGCCCCGTTTGGGGCGGCGACGACTACGAGCAGTACTTC. Translated: CASSPVWGGDDYEQYF.

V gene TRBV4-2 combines with J gene TRBJ1-6; tentative D call: TRBD1 (6 bases). Germline loops: CDR1 LGHNA, CDR2 YNFKEQ. V was pared by 4 bases and J by 1 base, with 11 bases between. This CDR3 is 16 amino acids long. The CDR3 spells CASSLQGASYNSPLHF. CDR3 in DNA: TGTGCCAGCAGCCTACAGGGAGCTTCCTATAATTCACCCCTCCACTTT.

The gene calls are TRBV18 and TRBJ1-2; D is unclear. The CDR3 extends over 15 amino acids. Trimming removed 2 bases at V and 2 bases at J, with 12 bases between. The germline gives CDR1 KGHSH, CDR2 LQKENI. CDR3 DNA sequence: TGTGCCAGCTCACCAACGGAGGGAGGGAACTATGGCTACACCTTC. Protein product: CASSPTEGGNYGYTF. The complete variable domain, with remaining parts taken from reference TRBV18 and TRBJ1-2, reads NAGVMQNPRHLVRRRGQEARLRCSPMKGHSHVYWYRQLPEEGLKFMVYLQKENIIDESGMPKERFSAEFPKEGPSILRIQQVVRGDSAAYFCASSPTEGGNYGYTFGSGTRLTVV.

This chain connects TRBV4-1 to TRBJ2-4; 9 positions match TRBD2. With 1 base clipped from V and 8 bases from J, the junction kept 3 bases outside the gene matches. The length of the CDR3 is 14 residues. Germline loops: CDR1 MGHRA, CDR2 YSYEKL. This CDR3 is CASSQGLAGYIQYF. CDR3 bases: TGCGCCAGCAGCCAAGGGCTAGCGGGGTACATTCAGTACTTC.

This CDR3 reads CAIRGDSDYGYTF. The CDR3 DNA follows: TGTGCCATCAGGGGTGACAGCGATTATGGCTACACCTTC. The chain combines TRBV10-3 with TRBJ1-2, with a weak D call TRBD1 (5 bases). The germline gives CDR1 ENHRY, CDR2 SYGVKD. The CDR3 is 13 amino acids. The germline V and J ends were trimmed by 6 bases and 5 bases, with 13 bases remaining between them.

The rearrangement links TRBV19 to TRBJ2-1, with 8 bases that match TRBD2. V lost 6 bases to trimming and J lost 2 bases; unmatched junction nucleotides: 18. CDR1 LNHDA and CDR2 SQIVND come from the germline V gene (reference sequence). The CDR3 is 19 amino acids. This CDR3 reads CASSTRGGGRSSAYNEQFF. The CDR3 DNA reads TGTGCCAGTAGCACCCGGGGGGGCGGGAGATCGTCCGCCTACAATGAGCAGTTCTTC.

The V and J genes are TRBV6-1 and TRBJ1-5; D unresolved. This CDR3 is built from 14 residues. CDR1 and CDR2 (germline): MNHNS, SASEGT. V shed 5 bases and J shed 0 bases, with 8 bases lying between them. The chain's CDR3 is CASSRRDSNQPQHF. DNA for the CDR3: TGTGCCAGCAGTCGACGGGATAGCAATCAGCCCCAGCATTTT.

This clone has just one count. V is TRBV7-8 and J is TRBJ2-5; 13 nucleotides line up with TRBD2. The ends lost 6 bases at V and 6 bases at J; junction bases unmatched: 7. Per the germline V gene, CDR1 is SGHVS and CDR2 is FQNEAQ. This CDR3 spans 15 amino acids. The CDR3 spells CASRTGTSGTQTQYF. The CDR3 DNA is TGTGCCAGCAGAACCGGGACTAGCGGGACTCAGACCCAGTACTTC.

The CDR3 DNA reads TGTGCCAGCAGTTCCCCACGGACTGCAACGAAAATCGAGCAGTACTTC. Protein sequence: CASSSPRTATKIEQYF. The V and J genes are TRBV28 and TRBJ2-7; TRBD2 might be the D (5 bases). Germline CDR1 reads MDHEN; CDR2 reads SYDVKM. The CDR3 consists of 16 residues. V was cut by 4 bases and J by 6 bases, with 22 bases left in between.

This rearrangement joins TRBV28 to TRBJ2-5; D possibly matches TRBD1 or TRBD2 (5 bases each). The DNA end is a closer match to TRBJ2-7, so the J assignment may be wrong. This CDR3 is 15 amino acids long. Germline V gives CDR1 MDHEN, CDR2 SYDVKM. CDR3 bases: TGTGCCAGCAGGAGCTCTGGGGGTGGCGGCTACGAGCAGTACTTC. It is translated as CASRSSGGGGYEQYF.

The chain combines TRBV6-5 with TRBJ1-5; tentatively, D is TRBD1 (6 bases). This CDR3 contains 14 residues. Germline V gene sequence: CDR1 MNHEY, CDR2 SVGAGI. The V and J ends lost 4 bases and 4 bases respectively, with 11 bases between them. CDR3 in amino acids: CASSSPGHNQPQHF. Here the CDR3 DNA reads TGTGCCAGCAGTTCCCCGGGACATAATCAGCCCCAGCATTTT.

CDR3 DNA sequence: TGTGCCAGCAGCTTGTTTGACAGTCCCCACGAGCAGTACTTC. Encoded protein: CASSLFDSPHEQYF. The chain couples TRBV7-9 to TRBJ2-5, with D perhaps TRBD1 (5 bases). The DNA end is a closer match to TRBJ2-7, so the J assignment may be wrong. Germline V CDR1 and CDR2: SEHNR, FQNEAQ (reference sequence). The CDR3 runs to 14 residues.

V and J are TRBV7-9 and TRBJ1-3; D is unclear. With 5 bases removed from V and 1 base from J, the gap between germline ends came to 18 bases. Per the germline V gene, CDR1 is SEHNR and CDR2 is FQNEAQ (reference sequence). This CDR3 is built from 17 residues. The CDR3 DNA reads as TGTGCCAGCAGCCCCCCTTTGGCTACCCTTTCTGGAAACACCATATATTTT. As protein: CASSPPLATLSGNTIYF.

The chain joins TRBV28 to TRBJ2-4; 8 bases are a match to TRBD1. Germline V gene data show CDR1 as MDHEN and CDR2 as SYDVKM. The CDR3 loop spans 15 amino acids. V was clipped by 5 bases and J by 4 bases; unmatched bases: 7. The CDR3 DNA reads as TGTGCCAGCAGTCGCCAGGACAGGGCTAAAAACATTCAGTACTTC. Translation: CASSRQDRAKNIQYF.

Here the CDR3 DNA reads TGTGCCAGCAGCTTAGGGCCCGGGAGCCGCATCTACGAGCAGTACTTC. Translating gives CASSLGPGSRIYEQYF. The rearrangement joins TRBV11-2 to TRBJ2-7; D is possibly TRBD2 (6 bases). Germline assignment: CDR1 SGHAT and CDR2 FQNNGV. V shed 1 base and J shed 3 bases, with 16 bases lying between them. This CDR3 region has 16 residues.

V and J are TRBV11-2 and TRBJ2-4; 8 nucleotides match TRBD2. The CDR3 loop spans 14 amino acids. Germline-derived CDR1 and CDR2 are SGHAT and FQNNGV. V was pared by 5 bases and J by 7 bases, with 7 bases of the junction left unmatched. CDR3 sequence reads: CASSRGAGVNIQYF. The CDR3 nucleotides read TGTGCCAGCAGCCGCGGAGCGGGAGTGAACATTCAGTACTTC.

The chain recombines TRBV27 with TRBJ2-7, with D perhaps TRBD2 (6 bases). The germline V gene has CDR1 MNHEY and CDR2 SMNVEV (reference sequence). V gave up 5 bases and J gave up 5 bases, with 19 bases separating them. CDR3 length: 15 residues. The CDR3 sequence: CASSPEGPWGHEQYF. CDR3 coding DNA: TGTGCCAGCAGTCCGGAGGGGCCGTGGGGCCACGAGCAGTACTTC.

This clone was recorded only once. CDR3 nucleotide sequence: TGTGCCAGCGAAACCCTAGTGACCGGGGAGCTGTTTTTT. Its protein is CASETLVTGELFF. The J gene is TRBJ2-2, the V gene TRBV28; D gene unclear. CDR3 length equals 13 residues. The ends were cut back, 8 bases at V and 5 bases at J, with 12 bases in the middle. Germline V lookup: CDR1 MDHEN, CDR2 SYDVKM.

The rearrangement links TRBV30 to TRBJ2-5, with TRBD2 matching 9 bases. Germline assignment: CDR1 GTSNPN and CDR2 SVGIG (reference sequence). V dropped 0 bases and J dropped 1; count of bases not matched to a gene: 18. CDR3 length equals 20 residues. The CDR3 sequence: CAWSVPFFVKAGGTQETQYF. CDR3 DNA sequence: TGTGCCTGGAGTGTTCCCTTTTTCGTCAAAGCGGGAGGAACCCAAGAGACCCAGTACTTC.

Of note for this clone: The same CDR3 arises from other DNA sequences in this sample as well. The V gene is TRBV18, the J gene TRBJ2-6, with unresolved D. Trimming removed 1 base at V and 1 base at J, with 5 bases between. This CDR3 spans 15 amino acids. Germline values: CDR1 KGHSH, CDR2 LQKENI. The CDR3 sequence: CASSPQGSGANVLTF. Here the CDR3 DNA reads TGTGCCAGCTCACCACAGGGTTCTGGGGCCAACGTCCTGACTTTC. Complete variable domain (other parts from reference TRBV18 and TRBJ2-6): NAGVMQNPRHLVRRRGQEARLRCSPMKGHSHVYWYRQLPEEGLKFMVYLQKENIIDESGMPKERFSAEFPKEGPSILRIQQVVRGDSAAYFCASSPQGSGANVLTFGAGSRLTVL.

V usage is TRBV28 and J usage is TRBJ2-7, with D perhaps matching TRBD1 (5 bases). V dropped 2 bases and J dropped 5 bases, with 13 bases sitting between them. The CDR3 runs 14 residues. Germline V gene lookup returns CDR1 MDHEN and CDR2 SYDVKM. In nucleotides, the CDR3 is TGTGCCAGCAGTTTAAATCAGGGTGTCGACGAGCAGTACTTC. It codes for CASSLNQGVDEQYF. The full variable domain, rest sourced from reference TRBV28 and TRBJ2-7, is DVKVTQSSRYLVKRTGEKVFLECVQDMDHENMFWYRQDPGLGLRLIYFSYDVKMKEKGDIPEGYSVSREKKERFSLILESASTNQTSMYLCASSLNQGVDEQYFGPGTRLTVT.

This clone came up once. The V gene is TRBV14, the J gene TRBJ2-7; TRBD2 matches 8 bases. The CDR3 has 15 amino acids. Germline CDR1 is SGHDN and CDR2 is FVKESK. V lost 4 bases, J lost 4 bases, and 9 bases stayed unmatched. CDR3 sequence (DNA): TGTGCCAGCAGCCCAAGGAGCGGGAGTATGTACGAGCAGTACTTC. Its protein product is CASSPRSGSMYEQYF.

The CDR3 reads CASSVKNFRGKNTEAFF. In nucleotides, the CDR3 is TGTGCCAGCAGTGTGAAGAACTTTCGAGGGAAGAACACTGAAGCTTTCTTT. The chain couples TRBV2 to TRBJ1-1; the D is unclear. The germline gives CDR1 SNHLY, CDR2 FYNNEI. Trimming stripped 4 bases from V and 1 base from J, with 19 bases between. The CDR3 sequence is 17 residues long.